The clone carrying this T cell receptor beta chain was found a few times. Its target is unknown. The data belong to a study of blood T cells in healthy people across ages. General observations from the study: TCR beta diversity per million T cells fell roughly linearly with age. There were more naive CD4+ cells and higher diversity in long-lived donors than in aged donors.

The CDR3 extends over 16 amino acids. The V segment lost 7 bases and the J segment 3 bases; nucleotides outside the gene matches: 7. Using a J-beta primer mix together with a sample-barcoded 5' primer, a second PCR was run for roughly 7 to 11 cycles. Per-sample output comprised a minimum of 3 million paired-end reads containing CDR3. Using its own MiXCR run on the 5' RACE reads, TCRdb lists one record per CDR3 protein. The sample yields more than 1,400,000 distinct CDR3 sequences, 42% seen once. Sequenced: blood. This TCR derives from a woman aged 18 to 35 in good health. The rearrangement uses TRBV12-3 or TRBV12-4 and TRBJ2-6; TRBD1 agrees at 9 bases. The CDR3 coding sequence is TGTGCCAGCACCGAAACAGGGGGCATTGGGGCCAACGTCCTGACTTTC. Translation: CASTETGGIGANVLTF.